The 15 T cell receptor beta chains presented below share a single source sample, sequenced in a study of Graves' ophthalmopathy and Graves' hyperthyroidism. Amplification of TCR beta CDR3 regions used RNA transcripts. The first round was an RT-PCR with HTBI primers, and the second round was a multiplex PCR. TCRdb re-called the multiplex PCR reads with MiXCR, one entry per CDR3 protein. Here the sample spans approximately 1.2 million distinct CDR3 sequences, 35% to 40% being singletons. Specimen: peripheral blood or thyroid tissue (not recorded which). Receptors were obtained from an adult man with Graves' hyperthyroidism.

The chain combines TRBV7-9 with TRBJ1-1; D uncertain. V lost 5 bases to trimming and J lost 3 bases, with 16 bases between them. Germline loops: CDR1 SEHNR, CDR2 FQNEAQ (reference sequence). This CDR3 region has 15 residues. The CDR3 region has the DNA TGTGCCAGCAGCCTCAGGCTGGAACGGGACACTGAAGCTTTCTTT. As protein: CASSLRLERDTEAFF.

The chain has TRBV7-9 and TRBJ2-7, with TRBD1 identical over 9 bases. CDR1 and CDR2 (germline): SEHNR, FQNEAQ (reference sequence). V was clipped by 4 bases and J by 3 bases; unmatched bases: 7. This CDR3 is built from 15 residues. CDR3 DNA: TGTGCCAGCAGCTCTAGGACAGGGGCCTTCTACGAGCAGTACTTC. This codes for CASSSRTGAFYEQYF.

The genes are TRBV10-3 and TRBJ2-6; D gene uncertain. The germline gives CDR1 ENHRY, CDR2 SYGVKD. This CDR3 is built from 13 residues. Trimming took off 6 bases at V and 0 bases at J, with 3 bases between the two ends. The CDR3 loop reads CAIRFSGANVLTF. DNA for the CDR3: TGTGCCATCAGATTCTCTGGGGCCAACGTCCTGACTTTC.

This clonotype was found many times. The rearrangement joins TRBV20-1 to TRBJ2-7; no clear D gene. The germline gives CDR1 DFQATT, CDR2 SNEGSKA (reference sequence). This CDR3 spans 10 amino acids. V lost 5 bases, J lost 3 bases, and 5 bases lay in between. The CDR3 loop is CSAYSYEQYF. The CDR3 DNA sequence: TGCAGTGCTTACAGCTACGAGCAGTACTTC.

This clonotype was counted between two and nine times. This sequence joins TRBV30 and TRBJ2-5; possible D gene TRBD2, 6 bases. This CDR3 comprises 12 residues. The V end was cut by 5 bases, the J end by 0 bases, with 7 bases between. The V gene's germline CDR1 is GTSNPN and CDR2 SVGIG (reference sequence). The CDR3 DNA reads TGTGCCTGGGGGGGGTACCAAGAGACCCAGTACTTC. It yields the protein CAWGGYQETQYF.

This clonotype was picked up many times. J is TRBJ1-6 and V is TRBV6-5; TRBD1 matches 10 bases. Germline lookup yields CDR1 MNHEY and CDR2 SVGAGI. The CDR3 length is 15 residues. V lost 7 bases and J lost 8; bases outside the gene matches: 8. CDR3 DNA sequence: TGTGCCAGCACCAAGGGGGACAGGGGCCATTCACCCCTCCACTTT. Translation: CASTKGDRGHSPLHF.

This clonotype was observed a few times. The rearrangement uses TRBV4-1 and TRBJ2-7; the D gene is possibly TRBD1 (5 bases). Trimming pared 0 bases from V and 3 bases from J, leaving 9 bases between. The CDR3 sequence is 14 residues long. The germline CDR1 and CDR2 sequences are MGHRA and YSYEKL. CDR3 sequence (DNA): TGCGCCAGCAGCCAAGACGGCAGGGACTACGAGCAGTACTTC. Protein: CASSQDGRDYEQYF.

This clonotype was picked up many times. The rearrangement links TRBV10-3 to TRBJ1-3; tentatively, D is TRBD1 (5 bases). CDR3 length: 13 residues. The V and J ends lost 7 bases and 4 bases respectively, with 11 bases between them. Germline CDR1 is ENHRY and CDR2 is SYGVKD. The CDR3 spells CAITQGAGNTIYF. CDR3 sequence (DNA): TGTGCCATCACGCAGGGTGCGGGAAACACCATATATTTT.

The gene calls are TRBV29-1 and TRBJ1-1, with D perhaps TRBD1 (5 bases). The CDR3 consists of 11 residues. CDR1 and CDR2 from the germline V gene are SQVTM and ANQGSEA. V was cut by 7 bases and J by 7 bases, with 13 bases left in between. Here the CDR3 DNA reads TGCAGCGCCAACCGGGGGAGTGAAGCTTTCTTT. Translating gives CSANRGSEAFF. The full variable domain, in which reference TRBV29-1 and TRBJ1-1 provide the parts outside the CDR3, is SAVISQKPSRDICQRGTSLTIQCQVDSQVTMMFWYRQQPGQSLTLIATANQGSEATYESGFVIDKFPISRPNLTFSTLTVSNMSPEDSSIYLCSANRGSEAFFGQGTRLTVV.

The gene calls are TRBV25-1 and TRBJ2-7; D possibly corresponds to TRBD1 (6 bases). The V gene's germline CDR1 is MGHDK and CDR2 SYGVNS. CDR3 length: 16 residues. The germline V and J ends were trimmed by 7 bases and 6 bases, with 25 bases remaining between them. The DNA of the CDR3 is TGTGCCAGCACTGCCGGCAGCCAACTCAGGGGTTTCGAGCAGTACTTC. Residues: CASTAGSQLRGFEQYF.

In regard to this clonotype: This may be a read error: a much more frequent sequence differs by one nucleotide. The conserved closing phenylalanine or tryptophan is absent in this CDR3, likely reflecting a read error. The gene calls are TRBV4-1 and TRBJ1-5; D is unclear. This CDR3 spans 15 amino acids. From germline, CDR1 is MGHRA and CDR2 YSYEKL. V was trimmed by 0 bases and J by 0 bases, leaving 6 bases between them. The DNA for the CDR3 is TGCGCCAGCAGCCAAGATCGTAATAGCAATCAGCCCCAGCATCTT. Its protein product is CASSQDRNSNQPQHL.

This clonotype was observed many times. The chain uses TRBV7-6 and TRBJ2-7; TRBD2 might be the D (5 bases). The ends were cut back, 0 bases at V and 6 bases at J, with 9 bases in the middle. CDR1 SGHVS and CDR2 FNYEAQ come from the germline V gene. The length of the CDR3 is 13 residues. CDR3 sequence (DNA): TGTGCCAGCAGCTTAGCGCACGCGGGCGAGCAGTACTTC. Translated: CASSLAHAGEQYF.

J is TRBJ1-2 and V is TRBV12-3 or TRBV12-4; D is uncertain. The CDR3 contains 15 residues. Trimming cost V 6 bases and J 5 bases, with 19 bases left between them. The DNA of the CDR3 is TGTGCCAGCAGCTCCTATACCTTAGCCCCATATGGCTACACCTTC. It encodes CASSSYTLAPYGYTF.

This clonotype was seen ten or more times. The chain uses TRBV20-1 and TRBJ1-1; D might be TRBD1 (6 bases). Looked up from germline, CDR1 is DFQATT and CDR2 is SNEGSKA (reference sequence). This CDR3 spans 15 amino acids. Between the trimmed V and J ends, which lost 6 bases and 1 base, there was a span of 18 bases. CDR3 in amino acids: CSARAGAVRNTEAFF. The CDR3 nucleotides are TGCAGTGCCCGAGCAGGGGCGGTTCGGAACACTGAAGCTTTCTTT.

V usage is TRBV7-2 and J usage is TRBJ2-7; D possibly corresponds to TRBD1 (5 bases). Trimming shortened V by 4 bases and J by 7 bases, and 11 bases separated the two germline ends. Germline CDR1 is SGHTA and CDR2 is FQGNSA. The CDR3 runs 12 residues. This CDR3 is CASSSAGWEQYF. CDR3 bases: TGTGCCAGCAGCTCGGCAGGGTGGGAGCAGTACTTC.